The 29 T cell receptor beta chains given below trace back to one sample, sequenced in a study of OX40 agonist ivuxolimab in advanced cancers. Measured with immunoSEQ multiplex PCR; TCRdb has only the in-frame clones, and not every one. Among about 73,000 clones listed, 86% were seen once. The specimen comprised CD4+ or CD8+ T cells sorted from blood, sampled in a trial of the OX40 agonist ivuxolimab. The receptors derive from an adult with an advanced solid tumor such as melanoma, head and neck, liver or kidney cancer.

The chain recombines TRBV6-5 with TRBJ1-6; D might be TRBD1 (6 bases). Germline CDR1 reads MNHEY; CDR2 reads SVGAGI. The CDR3 length is 16 residues. The V end was cut by 3 bases, the J end by 0 bases, with 9 bases between. The CDR3 sequence is CASSYTGSSYNSPLHF. Here the CDR3 DNA reads TGTGCCAGCAGTTATACAGGGAGCTCCTATAATTCACCCCTCCACTTT.

J is TRBJ2-6 and V is TRBV7-2; 8 nucleotides match TRBD1. After removal of 5 bases from V and 0 bases from J, the junction contained 9 bases not matched to a gene. Germline V CDR1 and CDR2: SGHTA, FQGNSA. The CDR3 is made up of 18 amino acids. The DNA for the CDR3 is TGTGCCAGCAGCCGTCGGGACAGGAGAAGCTCTGGGGCCAACGTCCTGACTTTC. Translated: CASSRRDRRSSGANVLTF.

The chain employs TRBV6-5 and TRBJ1-2; D might be TRBD1 (6 bases). The CDR3 runs 13 residues. Trimming left V 6 bases short and J 5 bases short, with 13 bases between. Germline V gene data show CDR1 as MNHEY and CDR2 as SVGAGI. CDR3: CASREDSLYGYTF. The CDR3 DNA reads TGTGCCAGCAGAGAGGACAGCCTATATGGCTACACCTTC.

The rearrangement uses TRBV28 and TRBJ2-7; D not certain. Germline V gene lookup returns CDR1 MDHEN and CDR2 SYDVKM. The germline V and J ends were trimmed by 1 base and 2 bases, with 3 bases remaining between them. There are 12 residues in the CDR3. CDR3 protein: CASSLSTYEQYF. CDR3 DNA: TGTGCCAGCAGTTTATCCACCTACGAGCAGTACTTC.

The gene calls are TRBV9 and TRBJ2-1; D may match TRBD1 or TRBD2 (5 bases each). The CDR3 has 16 amino acids. The germline V gene has CDR1 SGDLS and CDR2 YYNGEE. Trimming removed 0 bases from V and 0 bases from J, with 10 bases in between. CDR3 nucleotide sequence: TGTGCCAGCAGCGTAGGGGGACGGAGCTCCTACAATGAGCAGTTCTTC. Its translation is CASSVGGRSSYNEQFF.

V gene TRBV5-1 combines with J gene TRBJ2-3; TRBD2 aligns across 7 bases. The CDR3 runs 15 residues. Trimming cost V 0 bases and J 5 bases; bases outside gene matches: 6. CDR1 and CDR2 (germline): SGHRS, YFSETQ. The CDR3 reads CASSLDAGAGDTQYF. CDR3 DNA sequence: TGCGCCAGCAGCTTGGATGCGGGAGCGGGAGATACGCAGTATTTT.

The V call is TRBV28, the J call TRBJ1-2, with D maybe TRBD1 (5 bases). CDR1 is MDHEN and CDR2 is SYDVKM in the germline V gene. The V end was cut by 6 bases, the J end by 2 bases, with 16 bases between. The CDR3 contains 15 residues. As DNA, the CDR3 is TGTGCCAGCAGAACTATAGGGGTGAGGAACTATGGCTACACCTTC. Its protein is CASRTIGVRNYGYTF.

The V call is TRBV6-5, the J call TRBJ2-3; a possible D gene is TRBD1 (6 bases). The germline V and J ends were trimmed by 11 bases and 2 bases, with 11 bases remaining between them. CDR1 is MNHEY and CDR2 is SVGAGI in the germline V gene. This CDR3 has 12 residues. The CDR3 DNA is TGTGCCTCGGTGGGGGCCACAGATACGCAGTATTTT. This gives the protein CASVGATDTQYF.

The rearrangement uses TRBV19 and TRBJ2-2; D is undetermined. Germline V gene lookup returns CDR1 LNHDA and CDR2 SQIVND (reference sequence). The CDR3 runs to 10 residues. Trimming removed 8 bases at V and 8 bases at J, with 6 bases between. The CDR3 spells CASGPGELFF. The DNA for the CDR3 is TGTGCCAGTGGACCTGGGGAGCTGTTTTTT. Combining the CDR3 with reference TRBV19 and TRBJ2-2 gives the whole variable domain DGGITQSPKYLFRKEGQNVTLSCEQNLNHDAMYWYRQDPGQGLRLIYYSQIVNDFQKGDIAEGYSVSREKKESFPLTVTSAQKNPTAFYLCASGPGELFFGEGSRLTVL.

This chain links TRBV5-1 with TRBJ1-2, with TRBD1 matching over 11 bases. V gave up 4 bases and J gave up 7 bases; unmatched junction bases: 9. Germline V gives CDR1 SGHRS, CDR2 YFSETQ. The CDR3 is 15 amino acids. DNA for the CDR3: TGCGCCAGCAGCCGCGGGACAGGGGGACGTCGTGGCTACACCTTC. Protein product: CASSRGTGGRRGYTF.

The chain uses TRBV5-1 and TRBJ2-2, with D unclear. Germline values: CDR1 SGHRS, CDR2 YFSETQ. The CDR3 contains 14 residues. The germline V and J ends were trimmed by 2 bases and 0 bases, with 5 bases remaining between them. This CDR3 is CASSFTANTGELFF. The CDR3, as DNA: TGCGCCAGCAGCTTTACGGCGAACACCGGGGAGCTGTTTTTT.

This rearrangement joins TRBV12-5 to TRBJ2-1; unclear D gene. Trimming cost V 6 bases and J 5 bases, with 14 bases left between them. Germline assignment: CDR1 LGHNT and CDR2 FRNRAP. The CDR3 covers 14 residues. CDR3 loop: CASGPSAPDNEQFF. The DNA of the CDR3 is TGTGCTAGTGGCCCCTCGGCCCCGGACAATGAGCAGTTCTTC.

The rearrangement links TRBV10-2 to TRBJ1-5, with D hard to call. Germline CDR1 WSHSY, CDR2 SAAADI. CDR3 length equals 16 residues. Deletions cut 8 bases from V and 2 bases from J, with 19 bases between. The CDR3 region has the DNA TGCGCCAGCGCAAGGACCGGAGAAATGGGCAATCAGCCCCAGCATTTT. Protein product: CASARTGEMGNQPQHF.

This chain uses TRBV19 with TRBJ1-1; TRBD1 aligns across 7 bases. The ends lost 5 bases at V and 0 bases at J; junction bases unmatched: 0. This CDR3 region has 13 residues. Germline V lookup: CDR1 LNHDA, CDR2 SQIVND (reference sequence). CDR3 nucleotide sequence: TGTGCCAGTAGTGACAGGGTGAACACTGAAGCTTTCTTT. Translation: CASSDRVNTEAFF.

The V call is TRBV29-1, the J call TRBJ2-5; the match to TRBD2 covers 11 bases. J lost 5 bases, V lost 3 bases, and 11 bases had no gene match. Germline V lookup: CDR1 SQVTM, CDR2 ANQGSEA. The length of the CDR3 is 16 residues. CDR3 amino acids: CSVEGWLAGGQETQYF. Written as DNA, the CDR3 is TGCAGCGTTGAGGGTTGGCTAGCGGGGGGCCAGGAGACCCAGTACTTC. The whole variable domain, remainder taken from reference TRBV29-1 and TRBJ2-5, is SAVISQKPSRDICQRGTSLTIQCQVDSQVTMMFWYRQQPGQSLTLIATANQGSEATYESGFVIDKFPISRPNLTFSTLTVSNMSPEDSSIYLCSVEGWLAGGQETQYFGPGTRLLVL.

In its sample, this clone was seen a few times. This chain uses TRBV30 with TRBJ2-4, with TRBD2 identical over 7 bases. Germline CDR1 reads GTSNPN; CDR2 reads SVGIG (reference sequence). Losses at the gene ends were 2 bases for V and 7 bases for J; bases not matched to a gene: 5. This CDR3 has 13 amino acids. The CDR3 DNA is TGTGCCTGGAGTCCTTGGGGAGGGAACATTCAGTACTTC. Amino acid sequence: CAWSPWGGNIQYF.

The rearrangement joins TRBV10-2 to TRBJ2-2, with TRBD1 matching over 8 bases. CDR1 and CDR2 (germline): WSHSY, SAAADI. The V segment lost 3 bases and the J segment 8 bases; nucleotides outside the gene matches: 14. The CDR3 covers 17 residues. The CDR3 nucleotides are TGCGCCAGCAGTGAAGTACTGAGACAGGGGAGTAGAGGGGAGCTGTTTTTT. Amino acid sequence: CASSEVLRQGSRGELFF.

The J gene is TRBJ2-2, the V gene TRBV29-1; 10 bases map to TRBD1. There are 13 residues in the CDR3. The V segment lost 7 bases and the J segment 7 bases; nucleotides outside the gene matches: 6. CDR1 and CDR2 (germline): SQVTM, ANQGSEA. In DNA form, the CDR3 reads TGCAGCGCCCGGGACAGGGGAGGCGGGGAGCTGTTTTTT. Encoded protein: CSARDRGGGELFF.

V gene TRBV7-2 combines with J gene TRBJ2-5; tentative D call: TRBD1 (6 bases). The length of the CDR3 is 15 residues. The V end was cut by 1 base, the J end by 5 bases, with 14 bases between. The germline CDR1 and CDR2 sequences are SGHTA and FQGNSA. In nucleotides, the CDR3 is TGTGCCAGCAGCTTAGGGGGGCCGGGTTGGGAGACCCAGTACTTC. It yields the protein CASSLGGPGWETQYF.

The V call is TRBV7-6, the J call TRBJ1-1, with 8 bases identical to TRBD1. The germline gives CDR1 SGHVS, CDR2 FNYEAQ. Trimming cost V 1 base and J 8 bases; bases outside gene matches: 3. CDR3 length: 13 residues. DNA of the CDR3: TGTGCCAGCAGCTTAGTCGGGGACAGGGAAGCTTTCTTT. This codes for CASSLVGDREAFF.

The rearrangement links TRBV7-3 to TRBJ2-1; TRBD2 aligns across 12 bases. The CDR3 contains 16 residues. Germline CDR1 reads SGHTA; CDR2 reads FQGTGA. Trimming at V came to 5 bases and at J to 6 bases, leaving 8 bases not matched to a gene. For the CDR3, the DNA is TGTGCCAGCAGCCCCCGGACTAGCGGGGTTACCAATGAGCAGTTCTTC. It translates to CASSPRTSGVTNEQFF.

The chain is built from TRBV4-1 and TRBJ2-1; perhaps TRBD2 as D (6 bases). The CDR3 contains 17 residues. Germline V gene lookup returns CDR1 MGHRA and CDR2 YSYEKL. Deletions cut 0 bases from V and 3 bases from J, with 15 bases between. The CDR3, as DNA: TGCGCCAGCAGCCAAGAGGGGAGACTAGATTTCTACAATGAGCAGTTCTTC. Translating gives CASSQEGRLDFYNEQFF.

V usage is TRBV5-1 and J usage is TRBJ2-2; 7 bases are a match to TRBD2. The germline V gene encodes CDR1 SGHRS and CDR2 YFSETQ. V was clipped by 3 bases and J by 2 bases; unmatched bases: 7. The CDR3 totals 16 residues. The CDR3 loop reads CASSWWGGVNTGELFF. The CDR3 DNA is TGCGCCAGCAGCTGGTGGGGAGGGGTAAACACCGGGGAGCTGTTTTTT.

This clone was seen only once. V gene TRBV6-1 combines with J gene TRBJ2-7; D ambiguous. Germline assignment: CDR1 MNHNS and CDR2 SASEGT. V lost 5 bases and J lost 7, with 15 bases in between. The CDR3 runs 13 residues. CDR3 protein: CASSYSIPREQYF. CDR3 coding DNA: TGTGCCAGCAGTTATAGTATACCGAGGGAGCAGTACTTC.

The rearrangement joins TRBV9 to TRBJ2-2; TRBD2 matches 8 bases. J was trimmed by 0 bases and V by 4 bases; bases with no gene match: 5. CDR1 is SGDLS and CDR2 is YYNGEE in the germline V gene. The CDR3 totals 16 residues. The CDR3 loop reads CASSLGLVANTGELFF. CDR3 DNA: TGTGCCAGCAGCCTGGGACTAGTCGCGAACACCGGGGAGCTGTTTTTT. Using reference TRBV9 and TRBJ2-2 for the parts outside the CDR3, the full variable domain is DSGVTQTPKHLITATGQRVTLRCSPRSGDLSVYWYQQSLDQGLQFLIQYYNGEERAKGNILERFSAQQFPDLHSELNLSSLELGDSALYFCASSLGLVANTGELFFGEGSRLTVL.

This chain joins TRBV7-2 and TRBJ2-5, with TRBD2 identical over 8 bases. The length of the CDR3 is 18 residues. Germline V gives CDR1 SGHTA, CDR2 FQGNSA. V shed 1 base and J 5 bases; nucleotides not matched to a gene: 15. The CDR3: CASSLVRGGTGFRETQYF. The CDR3 nucleotides are TGTGCCAGCAGCTTAGTACGCGGGGGGACGGGGTTTCGGGAGACCCAGTACTTC. Combining the CDR3 with reference TRBV7-2 and TRBJ2-5 gives the whole variable domain GAGVSQSPSNKVTEKGKDVELRCDPISGHTALYWYRQSLGQGLEFLIYFQGNSAPDKSGLPSDRFSAERTGGSVSTLTIQRTQQEDSAVYLCASSLVRGGTGFRETQYFGPGTRLLVL.

The V call is TRBV6-5, the J call TRBJ2-3; 9 bases line up with TRBD2. Germline V gives CDR1 MNHEY, CDR2 SVGAGI. J lost 2 bases, V lost 5 bases, and 5 bases had no gene match. The CDR3 runs to 15 residues. Written as DNA, the CDR3 is TGTGCCAGCAGTCAAGGCGGGGGGGCCACAGATACGCAGTATTTT. Translation: CASSQGGGATDTQYF.

The DNA for the CDR3 is TGTGCCAGCAGTTACGCGGGTGATTTCGGCGAGCAGTACTTC. Translated, it gives CASSYAGDFGEQYF. V is TRBV6-5 and J is TRBJ2-7, with D maybe TRBD2 (5 bases). The germline V gene encodes CDR1 MNHEY and CDR2 SVGAGI. The CDR3 spans 14 residues. Trimming removed 2 bases at V and 6 bases at J, with 14 bases between.

This clone was recorded a few times. The CDR3 spells CASSRQGPNTEAFF. In nucleotides, the CDR3 is TGTGCCAGTAGTAGACAGGGTCCGAACACTGAAGCTTTCTTT. The chain employs TRBV19 and TRBJ1-1, with TRBD1 matching over 7 bases. Germline assignment: CDR1 LNHDA and CDR2 SQIVND (reference sequence). The CDR3 totals 14 residues. Trimming cost V 4 bases and J 1 base; bases outside gene matches: 3.